The 7 T cell receptor beta chains presented below share a single source sample, sequenced in a study of beta chain features in type 1 diabetes. Findings of the study overall: The study found moderately but significantly shorter TCRB CDR3s in all four CD4+ subsets of Type 1 diabetes patients.

These receptors are not linked to any known antigen. Sequenced material consisted of expressed TCRB transcripts (all of the isolated RNA was reverse transcribed). Using immunoSEQ multiplex PCR, the repertoire was profiled, and TCRdb retains in-frame clones only, with some absent. The table has almost 350,000 clones, around 8.5% seen once. Sequenced material: central memory CD4+ T cells from blood. Receptors were obtained from a man aged 25 to 45 with type 1 diabetes.

As for this clone: Other DNA sequences in this specimen translate into the identical CDR3. The chain couples TRBV19 to TRBJ2-7, with D tentatively TRBD1 (5 bases). Trimming took off 3 bases at V and 0 bases at J, with 9 bases between the two ends. Germline CDR1 is LNHDA and CDR2 is SQIVND (reference sequence). The CDR3 runs to 14 residues. Written as DNA, the CDR3 is TGTGCCAGTAGTATCCACAGGCGCTCCTACGAGCAGTACTTC. It is translated as CASSIHRRSYEQYF.

This clone showed up just a few times. The rearrangement uses TRBV9 and TRBJ1-2; D call uncertain. The CDR3 has 15 residues. Trimming left V 3 bases short and J 2 bases short, with 14 bases between. Germline CDR1 and CDR2: SGDLS and YYNGEE. CDR3 in DNA: TGTGCCAGCAGCGCCGCAGGAGGAATAAACTATGGCTACACCTTC. This codes for CASSAAGGINYGYTF.

The chain couples TRBV6-6 to TRBJ2-7, with a tentative D call TRBD1 (6 bases). V was clipped by 6 bases and J by 2 bases, with 14 bases between them. Germline V gene sequence: CDR1 MNHNY, CDR2 SVGAGI (reference sequence). This CDR3 region has 14 residues. This chain's CDR3 is CASRLDREAYEQYF. CDR3 in DNA: TGTGCCAGCAGATTGGACAGAGAAGCCTACGAGCAGTACTTC.

In its sample, this clone was seen a few times. V is TRBV9 and J is TRBJ2-2; the D gene is possibly TRBD1 (7 bases). The V end was cut by 2 bases, the J end by 4 bases, with 15 bases between. The V gene's germline CDR1 is SGDLS and CDR2 YYNGEE. CDR3 size: 16 residues. CDR3 sequence: CASSVPDRRGTGELFF. The CDR3 DNA reads as TGTGCCAGCAGCGTCCCGGACAGGCGGGGCACCGGGGAGCTGTTTTTT.

This clone turned up a few times. The rearrangement links TRBV6-6 to TRBJ2-7; 9 bases align to TRBD2. Per germline, CDR1 MNHNY and CDR2 SVGAGI (reference sequence). This CDR3 is built from 15 residues. V was pared by 6 bases and J by 5 bases, with 11 bases of the junction left unmatched. The CDR3 reads CASRLAGPTQNEQYF. The DNA for the CDR3 is TGTGCCAGCAGGCTAGCGGGGCCCACTCAGAACGAGCAGTACTTC.

The J gene is TRBJ2-7, the V gene TRBV6-5; possibly TRBD1 or TRBD2 for D (5 bases each). The CDR3 loop spans 15 amino acids. Germline values: CDR1 MNHEY, CDR2 SVGAGI. V was trimmed by 0 bases and J by 0 bases, leaving 9 bases between them. The CDR3 is CASSYSRDPSYEQYF. DNA of the CDR3: TGTGCCAGCAGTTACTCCCGGGACCCCTCCTACGAGCAGTACTTC.

Many counts were recorded for this clone. The chain combines TRBV6-6 with TRBJ1-5; D is uncertain. The V and J ends lost 2 bases and 3 bases respectively, with 8 bases between them. The CDR3 has 14 amino acids. Germline-derived CDR1 and CDR2 are MNHNY and SVGAGI (reference sequence). CDR3 region: CASSYDGFNQPQHF. The CDR3 nucleotides are TGTGCCAGCAGTTACGACGGATTCAATCAGCCCCAGCATTTT.